Included here is one T cell receptor (beta chain) sequence, with context. What this receptor recognizes is not known. Base quality data are lacking; no much larger clone is found one base away. CDR1 and CDR2 were assigned from the germline V gene (reference sequence) as SEHNR and FQNEAQ. V is reduced by 4 bases and J by 0 bases, leaving a spacing of 10 bases between them. Counted from cysteine to phenylalanine, this CDR3 has 15 amino acids. Only the CDR3 DNA is retained, 45 bases long and in frame from the first base. Sequencing used an Illumina NovaSeq 6000. Using 5'RACE with constant-segment primers, TCRalpha and TCRbeta cDNA libraries were constructed, with sample barcodes and unique molecular identifiers added in the process. RNA was extracted from every sample with Trizol reagent. The libraries were amplified in two PCR steps, and the second step added a second sample barcode and Illumina TruSeq adapters. Sequencing of libraries was performed on an Illumina NovaSeq with 2 x 150 bp paired-end reads. The original methods were these. Demultiplexing of reads and collapsing into UMI-guided consensus sequences were performed with migec v1.2.7. Using mixcr v2.1.11, UMI consensuses were aligned to TRA and TRB V and J templates and then assembled into clonotypes. Clonotypes were classified as expanded or contracted when called significant by both edgeR and NoisET, with noise models trained on biological replicates. edgeR calls used a false discovery rate-adjusted p below 0.01 and a log2 fold-change threshold of 1. As an exploratory analysis of dynamics, PCA with hierarchical clustering was applied to max-normalized trajectories of the 1000 most abundant clonotypes. Each responding clone was given a CD4 or CD8 phenotype based on the CD4+ and CD8+ repertoires, which had been sequenced separately. The public sequencing data were trimmed at Q25 with fastp and processed into clonotypes with MiXCR by TCRdb, which kept only in-frame beta chains. Each entry is one CDR3 protein sequence, shown with its most common DNA and genes. TCRdb's processing, not the authors', yielded these V and J calls. This sample gives 280,000 or so distinct CDR3 sequences in total; roughly 8.2% of them show up just once. The ten largest make up about 20% of the sample.

Ficoll-Paque density gradient centrifugation was the method used to isolate PBMCs. The sample belongs to a study of T-cell memory formation after mild COVID-19 (dated by TCRdb to the early 2020s). Background on the whole study: TCR sequence clusters from the two donors were found to be largely donor specific. Two young, previously healthy adult volunteers, one female and one male, were included in the cohort. Longitudinal TCRalpha and TCRbeta repertoire sequencing tracked T-cell clones expanding and contracting after mild COVID-19 in a couple of donors.

Summary of the overall study and its limitations: Contracting CD4+ clones were found mainly in CM and EM memory subsets, while CD8+ clones were enriched in EMRA. SARS-CoV-2 specificity of the second-wave clones peaking on day 37 was not confirmed. Clones that contracted from day 15 to 85 showed balanced CD4/CD8 phenotypes, whereas a second wave of clones that expanded from day 15 to 37 leaned towards CD4+. Only two mild cases were covered in the study, and larger cohorts including severe cases with pre-infection samples were considered necessary. Some responding clones were detected in pre-infection memory, suggesting pre-existing cross-reactive memory T cells joined the SARS-CoV-2 response.

The chain employs TRBV7-9 and TRBJ1-3, with no reliable assignment of the D segment. The sample consisted of PBMCs or a T cell subset sorted from them (not recorded which). The receptor was isolated from a man aged 18 to 29 who had mild COVID-19 (a few samples of this study predate the infection). The sample titles of this study are shuffled in the database, so cell type and time point are left out; the donor was told from shared clones. The CDR3 protein sequence reads: CASSSEVFSGNTIYF. The DNA sequence reads TGTGCCAGCAGCTCTGAGGTTTTCTCTGGAAACACCATATATTTT.